The 2 T cell receptor beta chains listed next were all sequenced from one sample in a study of shared clonotypes between healthy human individuals (dated by TCRdb to 2019 to 2021). Libraries were prepared through the immunoSEQ multiplex PCR assay. TCRdb mirrors the immuneACCESS table, restricted to in-frame sequences. Some clones are absent from its copies; in checked studies, under half trace to an unresolved V gene, and the reason for the others is unknown. This sample has around 2,000,000 clones in its table, and approximately 95% of those were observed once. Around 0.13% of the sample rests with the top ten. The sample was naive CD4+ T cells sorted from blood. This specimen's cell subset or site label, per the study, means: CD45RA+ positively selected. Receptors originate from a man between 18 and 35 years old in good health.

A word on this clone: At the DNA level, this CDR3 is encoded by other sequences in the same sample as well. The rearrangement links TRBV5-1 to TRBJ1-2, with a weak D call TRBD1 (5 bases). The CDR3 loop spans 12 amino acids. CDR1 and CDR2 from the germline V gene are SGHRS and YFSETQ. The V gene lost 4 bases and the J gene lost 4 bases, with 8 bases spanning the gap. The chain's CDR3 is CASSLDTYGYTF. In DNA form, the CDR3 reads TGCGCCAGCAGCCTGGACACCTATGGCTACACCTTC.

The CDR3 is CASSATDRTGELFF. CDR3 DNA sequence: TGTGCCAGCAGCGCAACGGACAGGACCGGGGAGCTGTTTTTT. V usage is TRBV9 and J usage is TRBJ2-2; TRBD1 matches at 7 bases. The CDR3 loop spans 14 amino acids. J lost 5 bases, V lost 3 bases, and 4 bases had no gene match. Germline V gene sequence: CDR1 SGDLS, CDR2 YYNGEE.